Presented here are 23 T cell receptor beta chains from one specimen sequenced in a study of T cells in narcolepsy. Sequencing used immunoSEQ multiplex PCR; TCRdb keeps in-frame clones, though not all of them. The sample shows about 40,000 clones, more than 70% of them seen only once. The sample comprised CD45RA- memory CD4+ T cells from PBMCs. All receptors come from a human donor with narcolepsy.

The chain recombines TRBV7-3 with TRBJ2-4, with 10 bases aligning to TRBD2. There are 14 residues in the CDR3. Germline CDR1 SGHTA, CDR2 FQGTGA. Trimming removed 5 bases from V and 10 bases from J; junction bases left unmatched: 8. Here the CDR3 reads CASSQEGTSAIQYF. CDR3 DNA: TGTGCCAGCAGCCAGGAGGGGACTAGCGCTATTCAGTACTTC. The full variable domain, in which reference TRBV7-3 and TRBJ2-4 provide the parts outside the CDR3, is GAGVSQTPSNKVTEKGKYVELRCDPISGHTALYWYRQSLGQGPEFLIYFQGTGAADDSGLPNDRFFAVRPEGSVSTLKIQRTERGDSAVYLCASSQEGTSAIQYFGAGTRLSVL.

The V and J genes are TRBV28 and TRBJ1-4; unclear D gene. Germline values: CDR1 MDHEN, CDR2 SYDVKM. The CDR3 loop spans 13 amino acids. Deletions cut 7 bases from V and 8 bases from J, with 14 bases between. DNA for the CDR3: TGTGCCAGCACCCTACGGGGTAGAGAAAAACTGTTTTTT. Its translation: CASTLRGREKLFF.

J is TRBJ2-5 and V is TRBV14; TRBD1 matches at 7 bases. With 4 bases clipped from V and 7 bases from J, the junction kept 9 bases outside the gene matches. CDR1 is SGHDN and CDR2 is FVKESK in the germline V gene. The length of the CDR3 is 14 residues. The CDR3 sequence is CASSPWDSRGTQYF. CDR3 DNA: TGTGCCAGCAGCCCCTGGGACAGCCGGGGGACCCAGTACTTC. Variable domain in full (rest from reference TRBV14 and TRBJ2-5): EAGVTQFPSHSVIEKGQTVTLRCDPISGHDNLYWYRRVMGKEIKFLLHFVKESKQDESGMPNNRFLAERTGGTYSTLKVQPAELEDSGVYFCASSPWDSRGTQYFGPGTRLLVL.

This clone was picked up a small number of times. The chain couples TRBV12-5 to TRBJ2-1; either TRBD1 or TRBD2 may supply D (5 bases each). This CDR3 contains 14 residues. V lost 2 bases to trimming and J lost 8 bases, with 13 bases between them. Germline-derived CDR1 and CDR2 are LGHNT and FRNRAP. The CDR3 loop is CASGLSTVGDEQFF. In DNA form, the CDR3 reads TGTGCTAGTGGTTTGTCGACGGTGGGGGATGAGCAGTTCTTC. Complete variable domain (other parts from reference TRBV12-5 and TRBJ2-1): DARVTQTPRHKVTEMGQEVTMRCQPILGHNTVFWYRQTMMQGLELLAYFRNRAPLDDSGMPKDRFSAEMPDATLATLKIQPSEPRDSAVYFCASGLSTVGDEQFFGPGTRLTVL.

This chain joins TRBV5-1 and TRBJ2-1, with a possible D match to TRBD2 (6 bases). The CDR3 consists of 16 residues. Trimming shortened V by 4 bases and J by 3 bases, and 17 bases separated the two germline ends. The V gene's germline CDR1 is SGHRS and CDR2 YFSETQ. The CDR3 coding sequence is TGCGCCAGCAGCCCAGGTTGGGAGGCAAACTACAATGAGCAGTTCTTC. Residues: CASSPGWEANYNEQFF.

This clone was seen once. The V and J genes are TRBV4-2 and TRBJ2-1, with 9 bases aligning to TRBD2. There are 14 residues in the CDR3. Germline CDR1 LGHNA, CDR2 YNFKEQ. V shed 4 bases, J shed 5 bases, and the junction held 3 bases outside the gene matches. This CDR3 reads CASSPSGDNNEQFF. The CDR3, as DNA: TGTGCCAGCAGCCCTAGCGGGGACAACAATGAGCAGTTCTTC.

The chain couples TRBV2 to TRBJ1-1; D gene ambiguous. The CDR3 is 13 residues long. Germline V gene lookup returns CDR1 SNHLY and CDR2 FYNNEI. Trimming removed 4 bases at V and 0 bases at J, with 6 bases between. CDR3 in amino acids: CASSVGLNTEAFF. In DNA form, the CDR3 reads TGTGCCAGCAGTGTCGGCCTGAACACTGAAGCTTTCTTT.

V and J are TRBV6-6 and TRBJ2-3; D is possibly TRBD2 (6 bases). The CDR3 has 15 amino acids. The V end lost 5 bases, the J end lost 1 base, and 13 bases lay between the germline ends. Germline assignment: CDR1 MNHNY and CDR2 SVGAGI (reference sequence). The CDR3 loop reads CASSPRGGGTDTQYF. The CDR3, as DNA: TGTGCCAGCAGTCCACGTGGCGGGGGCACAGATACGCAGTATTTT.

The J gene is TRBJ2-3, the V gene TRBV2; D could derive from TRBD1 or TRBD2 (5 bases each). V was cut by 6 bases and J by 2 bases, with 15 bases left in between. Germline CDR1 reads SNHLY; CDR2 reads FYNNEI. The CDR3 contains 15 residues. CDR3 sequence (DNA): TGTGCCAGCAGGGCAAGGGACCGCCCCACAGATACGCAGTATTTT. The encoded protein is CASRARDRPTDTQYF.

V and J are TRBV9 and TRBJ1-1, with D tentatively TRBD1 (5 bases). The CDR3 is 18 residues long. Germline V gene lookup returns CDR1 SGDLS and CDR2 YYNGEE. Trimming removed 4 bases from V and 4 bases from J, with 26 bases in between. CDR3 protein: CASSPRPNGALPTTEAFF. The CDR3 nucleotides read TGTGCCAGCAGCCCCCGGCCTAACGGGGCCCTCCCCACCACTGAAGCTTTCTTT.

The gene calls are TRBV19 and TRBJ2-7; 7 bases align to TRBD1. The CDR3 runs 12 residues. Trimming removed 3 bases from V and 6 bases from J; junction bases left unmatched: 2. The germline gives CDR1 LNHDA, CDR2 SQIVND (reference sequence). CDR3 residues: CASSMRGLEQYF. CDR3 nucleotide sequence: TGTGCCAGTAGTATGAGGGGGCTCGAGCAGTACTTC. Together with reference TRBV19 and TRBJ2-7, the CDR3 gives the full variable domain: DGGITQSPKYLFRKEGQNVTLSCEQNLNHDAMYWYRQDPGQGLRLIYYSQIVNDFQKGDIAEGYSVSREKKESFPLTVTSAQKNPTAFYLCASSMRGLEQYFGPGTRLTVT.

The CDR3 protein is CSGKNTEAFF. CDR3 coding DNA: TGCAGCGGAAAGAACACTGAAGCTTTCTTT. The genes are TRBV29-1 and TRBJ1-1; D is uncertain. The V and J ends lost 7 bases and 1 base respectively, with 4 bases between them. The CDR3 runs to 10 residues. Germline CDR1 is SQVTM and CDR2 is ANQGSEA.

This clone was found once. V and J are TRBV19 and TRBJ1-1; the match to TRBD1 covers 7 bases. The ends lost 5 bases at V and 5 bases at J; junction bases unmatched: 5. This CDR3 has 13 amino acids. Germline V gene data show CDR1 as LNHDA and CDR2 as SQIVND (reference sequence). The CDR3 sequence is CASSPDRLTEAFF. CDR3 DNA: TGTGCCAGTAGTCCGGACAGGTTAACTGAAGCTTTCTTT. The whole variable domain, filled in from reference TRBV19 and TRBJ1-1, reads DGGITQSPKYLFRKEGQNVTLSCEQNLNHDAMYWYRQDPGQGLRLIYYSQIVNDFQKGDIAEGYSVSREKKESFPLTVTSAQKNPTAFYLCASSPDRLTEAFFGQGTRLTVV.

This clone showed up just once. The rearrangement joins TRBV7-2 to TRBJ1-4; D remains ambiguous. V was pared by 4 bases and J by 8 bases, with 11 bases between. Germline V CDR1 and CDR2: SGHTA, FQGNSA. The CDR3 is 13 amino acids. DNA for the CDR3: TGTGCCAGCAGCTCCCCCCCGGGGGAAAAACTGTTTTTT. Protein sequence: CASSSPPGEKLFF.

The rearrangement joins TRBV7-8 to TRBJ2-7; D may correspond to TRBD1 or TRBD2 (5 bases each). With 5 bases removed from V and 2 bases from J, the gap between germline ends came to 16 bases. From germline, CDR1 is SGHVS and CDR2 FQNEAQ. This CDR3 comprises 15 residues. The CDR3 is CASSTYGGGPYEQYF. CDR3 sequence (DNA): TGTGCCAGCAGCACTTACGGTGGGGGACCCTACGAGCAGTACTTC.

This chain joins TRBV30 and TRBJ1-1; 10 bases are a match to TRBD1. This CDR3 contains 14 residues. The germline V gene encodes CDR1 GTSNPN and CDR2 SVGIG (reference sequence). Trimming removed 5 bases from V and 1 base from J; junction bases left unmatched: 4. The CDR3 reads CAWGGQGKNTEAFF. CDR3 coding DNA: TGTGCCTGGGGGGGACAGGGGAAGAACACTGAAGCTTTCTTT.

The chain recombines TRBV19 with TRBJ1-2; D call uncertain. With 3 bases removed from V and 7 bases from J, the gap between germline ends came to 12 bases. Germline V gives CDR1 LNHDA, CDR2 SQIVND (reference sequence). The CDR3 totals 13 residues. CDR3 sequence: CASSIERSGGYTF. CDR3 nucleotides: TGTGCCAGTAGTATCGAGAGGAGCGGTGGCTACACCTTC.

The chain recombines TRBV5-1 with TRBJ2-7; no reliable D call. Germline V gene data show CDR1 as SGHRS and CDR2 as YFSETQ. Trimming took 1 base from V and 4 from J, leaving 12 bases between them. This CDR3 region has 14 residues. Written as DNA, the CDR3 is TGCGCCAGCAGCTTGTCCGCTGCCTATTACGAGCAGTACTTC. This encodes CASSLSAAYYEQYF.

The V and J genes are TRBV2 and TRBJ2-7, with D tentatively TRBD1 (6 bases). Between the trimmed V and J ends, which lost 7 bases and 3 bases, there was a span of 19 bases. There are 15 residues in the CDR3. CDR1 SNHLY and CDR2 FYNNEI come from the germline V gene. The CDR3 here is CASTDSHGTLYEQYF. The CDR3 nucleotides are TGTGCCAGCACGGACAGCCACGGGACCCTCTACGAGCAGTACTTC.

This chain uses TRBV18 with TRBJ2-4; D is uncertain. The CDR3 runs 13 residues. Trimming stripped 0 bases from V and 7 bases from J, with 7 bases between. Germline V lookup: CDR1 KGHSH, CDR2 LQKENI. For the CDR3, the DNA is TGTGCCAGCTCACCACCAGGCCGCAACATTCAGTACTTC. Translation gives CASSPPGRNIQYF.

CDR3 bases: TGTGCCTGGAGTGACAGGGGGAATTTGGCTTTCTTT. Translation: CAWSDRGNLAFF. V usage is TRBV30 and J usage is TRBJ1-1, with 8 bases matching TRBD1. The CDR3 is 12 amino acids. Germline V gene sequence: CDR1 GTSNPN, CDR2 SVGIG (reference sequence). Germline trimming cut 1 base from V and 11 bases from J; bases unmatched to any gene: 6.

The J gene is TRBJ1-3, the V gene TRBV19; D remains ambiguous. Germline V CDR1 and CDR2: LNHDA, SQIVND (reference sequence). V gave up 2 bases and J gave up 2 bases, with 10 bases separating them. This CDR3 has 15 residues. The CDR3 DNA is TGTGCCAGTAGTATATCGGCGAGAGCTGGAAACACCATATATTTT. Translation: CASSISARAGNTIYF.

The chain carries TRBV18 and TRBJ1-4; the match to TRBD1 covers 8 bases. CDR1 is KGHSH, CDR2 LQKENI, per germline. This CDR3 is built from 14 residues. The junction had 1 base not matched to a gene; V was cut back by 6 bases and J by 1 base. This chain's CDR3 is CASSTGGTNEKLFF. The DNA for the CDR3 is TGTGCCAGCTCCACAGGGGGAACTAATGAAAAACTGTTTTTT.